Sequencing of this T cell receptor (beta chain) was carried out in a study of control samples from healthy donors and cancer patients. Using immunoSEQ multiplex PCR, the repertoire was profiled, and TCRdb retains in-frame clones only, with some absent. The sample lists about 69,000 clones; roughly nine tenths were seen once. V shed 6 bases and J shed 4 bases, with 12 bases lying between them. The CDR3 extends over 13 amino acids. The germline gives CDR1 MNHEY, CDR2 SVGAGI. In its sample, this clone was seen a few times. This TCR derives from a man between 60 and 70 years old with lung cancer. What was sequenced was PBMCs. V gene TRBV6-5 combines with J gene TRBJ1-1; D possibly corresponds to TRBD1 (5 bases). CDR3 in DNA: TGTGCCAGCAGACAGACAGACACCACTGAAGCTTTCTTT. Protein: CASRQTDTTEAFF.